The next 14 T cell receptor beta chains were all read from a single sample in a study of blood T cells in healthy people across ages. Together with a sample-barcoded 5' primer, a J-beta primer mix was included in a second PCR lasting roughly 6 to 12 cycles. TCRdb independently ran MiXCR on the 5' RACE reads; one entry per CDR3 protein. Of about 1.6 million distinct CDR3 sequences in the sample, almost 35% were seen once. The sequenced sample was blood. The receptor source for this set is a woman aged 25 to 39 in good health.

The CDR3 here is CATRGVSADTQYF. CDR3 nucleotides: TGTGCCACCCGGGGCGTGAGCGCAGATACGCAGTATTTT. This rearrangement joins TRBV12-3 or TRBV12-4 to TRBJ2-3; D is tentatively TRBD1 or TRBD2 (5 bases each). The CDR3 runs to 13 residues. Trimming took off 10 bases at V and 4 bases at J, with 15 bases between the two ends.

This clonotype was seen a few times. The rearrangement joins TRBV12-3 or TRBV12-4 to TRBJ2-7; TRBD2 might be the D (6 bases). V lost 8 bases and J lost 6, with 20 bases in between. The CDR3 is 14 amino acids. This CDR3 is CASRFGGTLSEQYF. CDR3 nucleotides: TGTGCCAGCCGCTTCGGAGGGACCCTCTCCGAGCAGTACTTC.

The rearrangement uses TRBV7-9 and TRBJ2-1, with D possibly matching TRBD1 (5 bases). CDR3 size: 14 residues. Trimming took off 1 base at V and 7 bases at J, with 11 bases between the two ends. Germline assignment: CDR1 SEHNR and CDR2 FQNEAQ (reference sequence). This CDR3 is CASSLVQPGNEQFF. CDR3 bases: TGTGCCAGCAGCTTAGTACAGCCAGGGAATGAGCAGTTCTTC.

This chain uses TRBV9 with TRBJ2-7, with 7 nucleotides matching TRBD2. CDR3 length: 14 amino acids. V dropped 2 bases and J dropped 6; count of bases not matched to a gene: 8. Germline CDR1 and CDR2: SGDLS and YYNGEE. CDR3: CASSVNAGVGEQYF. DNA for the CDR3: TGTGCCAGCAGCGTTAATGCGGGAGTAGGCGAGCAGTACTTC.

V is TRBV15 and J is TRBJ2-5; maybe TRBD1 (6 bases). The germline gives CDR1 LNHNV, CDR2 YYDKDF (reference sequence). CDR3 length: 18 residues. V was trimmed by 2 bases and J by 1 base, leaving 20 bases between them. CDR3 protein: CATSRTPLSRGFQETQYF. As DNA, the CDR3 is TGTGCCACCAGCAGAACCCCGTTATCCAGGGGCTTCCAAGAGACCCAGTACTTC.

This clonotype was detected a few times. This chain connects TRBV12-3 or TRBV12-4 to TRBJ2-3; 10 positions match TRBD2. The junction had 3 bases not matched to a gene; V was cut back by 8 bases and J by 4 bases. The CDR3 is 13 amino acids. In nucleotides, the CDR3 is TGTGCCAGCGCTCTAGCGGGGGCAGATACGCAGTATTTT. This encodes CASALAGADTQYF.

In the case of this clonotype: Sequence at one end of the junction differs from germline and may be a read error. V gene TRBV3-1 combines with J gene TRBJ1-2, with D possibly matching TRBD1 (5 bases). The CDR3 sequence is 13 residues long. Germline-derived CDR1 and CDR2 are LGHDT and YNNKEL (reference sequence). The chain's CDR3 is CAGSQDSPYGYTF. CDR3 nucleotide sequence: TGTGCCGGCAGCCAAGACAGCCCCTATGGCTACACCTTC.

The chain recombines TRBV20-1 with TRBJ2-7; TRBD1 or TRBD2 may be the D gene (5 bases each). Looked up from germline, CDR1 is DFQATT and CDR2 is SNEGSKA (reference sequence). The CDR3 has 14 amino acids. The V end lost 5 bases, the J end lost 3 bases, and 17 bases lay between the germline ends. The CDR3 nucleotides read TGCAGTGCTGCACGAGGGGATTGGGACTACGAGCAGTACTTC. It is translated as CSAARGDWDYEQYF.

The chain uses TRBV12-3 or TRBV12-4 and TRBJ2-5; 7 bases agree with TRBD1. The assigned J gene may be wrong: the sequence end matches TRBJ2-7 better. CDR3 length: 14 amino acids. The CDR3, as DNA: TGTGCCAGCGGGTTGGGCCAGGGGGTGTACGAGCAGTACTTC. It yields the protein CASGLGQGVYEQYF.

The gene calls are TRBV2 and TRBJ2-7; D ambiguous. The CDR3 loop spans 12 amino acids. Germline V gene sequence: CDR1 SNHLY, CDR2 FYNNEI. Trimming stripped 8 bases from V and 6 bases from J, with 14 bases between. CDR3 sequence reads: CASDTRKVEQYF. The CDR3 DNA follows: TGTGCCAGCGATACAAGAAAGGTCGAGCAGTACTTC.

The chain employs TRBV20-1 and TRBJ1-6; tentative D call: TRBD1 (6 bases). V lost 6 bases, J lost 5 bases, and 11 bases lay in between. The CDR3 has 13 residues. Germline loops: CDR1 DFQATT, CDR2 SNEGSKA (reference sequence). This chain's CDR3 is CSAGGGHNSPLHF. CDR3 nucleotide sequence: TGCAGTGCAGGGGGGGGGCATAATTCACCCCTCCACTTT.

V gene TRBV4-1 combines with J gene TRBJ2-7, with D possibly being TRBD1 (5 bases). Trimming left V 2 bases short and J 1 base short, with 9 bases between. CDR1 MGHRA and CDR2 YSYEKL come from the germline V gene. The CDR3 length is 14 residues. This CDR3 is CASSQPRVSYEQYF. The DNA of the CDR3 is TGCGCCAGCAGCCAACCCAGGGTTTCCTACGAGCAGTACTTC.

In this sample, this clonotype turned up a few times. The J gene is TRBJ2-5, the V gene TRBV20-1, with 7 bases identical to TRBD2. CDR3 length: 16 amino acids. Germline V gene data show CDR1 as DFQATT and CDR2 as SNEGSKA (reference sequence). Losses at the gene ends were 4 bases for V and 5 bases for J; bases not matched to a gene: 16. The CDR3 nucleotides read TGCAGTGCTAACCTCCTCTTGCGGGGGTCCGGGGAGACCCAGTACTTC. Translation gives CSANLLLRGSGETQYF.

The sample holds a few counts of this clonotype. The chain links TRBV7-9 to TRBJ2-2; TRBD1 might be the D (7 bases). The germline gives CDR1 SEHNR, CDR2 FQNEAQ (reference sequence). The V gene lost 7 bases and the J gene lost 6 bases, with 15 bases spanning the gap. CDR3 size: 14 residues. The CDR3 is CASNNGGGPGELFF. DNA of the CDR3: TGTGCCAGCAACAACGGAGGGGGCCCCGGGGAGCTGTTTTTT. Combining the CDR3 with reference TRBV7-9 and TRBJ2-2 gives the whole variable domain DTGVSQNPRHKITKRGQNVTFRCDPISEHNRLYWYRQTLGQGPEFLTYFQNEAQLEKSRLLSDRFSAERPKGSFSTLEIQRTEQGDSAMYLCASNNGGGPGELFFGEGSRLTVL.